A single sample gave rise to the 20 T cell receptor beta chains below, sequenced in a study of high-grade serous ovarian cancer treatment subgroups (dated by TCRdb to the early 2020s). Libraries were constructed by the immunoSEQ multiplex PCR assay. TCRdb re-hosts the immuneACCESS table, in-frame sequences only. Its copies lack some clones; in the studies checked, an unresolved V gene accounts for under half of them, and the cause for the rest is not known. This sample has approximately 4,500 clones in its table, and roughly 71% of those were observed once. The leading ten clones occupy more than 10% of the sample. Tumor samples were obtained before definitive surgery or chemotherapy. The sample taken for sequencing was tumor tissue. The receptors were sampled from a human donor with high-grade serous ovarian cancer.

The chain combines TRBV7-9 with TRBJ1-5; D gene ambiguous. Germline-derived CDR1 and CDR2 are SEHNR and FQNEAQ (reference sequence). The CDR3 is 14 amino acids. Trimming stripped 5 bases from V and 4 bases from J, with 12 bases between. The chain's CDR3 is CASSSGGVNQPQHF. In DNA form, the CDR3 reads TGTGCCAGCAGCAGTGGTGGGGTGAATCAGCCCCAGCATTTT.

The chain uses TRBV11-3 and TRBJ2-1, with D hard to call. The CDR3 is 12 amino acids. Per the germline V gene, CDR1 is SGHNT and CDR2 is YENEEA. Trimming took off 0 bases at V and 10 bases at J, with 7 bases between the two ends. The CDR3 bases are TGTGCCAGCAGCTTAGATGGCTGGGAGCAGTTCTTC. Amino acids: CASSLDGWEQFF.

The chain is built from TRBV29-1 and TRBJ2-3; 7 nucleotides align to TRBD2. Germline V gene sequence: CDR1 SQVTM, CDR2 ANQGSEA. V gave up 4 bases and J gave up 3 bases; unmatched junction bases: 10. CDR3 length equals 15 residues. The CDR3 DNA sequence: TGCAGCGTTGTGGGGGGGGATGCCTCAACAGATACGCAGTATTTT. Protein sequence: CSVVGGDASTDTQYF.

This rearrangement joins TRBV7-2 to TRBJ2-5; 9 bases map to TRBD1. The end of the DNA is better explained by TRBJ2-7, so the J call may be wrong. The germline gives CDR1 SGHTA, CDR2 FQGNSA. This CDR3 contains 15 residues. For the CDR3, the DNA is TGTGCCAGCAGCACCGGACAGGGGATCTACTACGAGCAGTACTTC. This gives the protein CASSTGQGIYYEQYF.

This chain uses TRBV6-1 with TRBJ2-7, with a weak D call TRBD1 (6 bases). With 5 bases removed from V and 0 bases from J, the gap between germline ends came to 11 bases. From germline, CDR1 is MNHNS and CDR2 SASEGT. The CDR3 is 14 amino acids. CDR3 DNA sequence: TGTGCCAGCAGTCGGGACACTATCTCCTACGAGCAGTACTTC. This sequence encodes CASSRDTISYEQYF.

The chain joins TRBV4-3 to TRBJ2-3; 12 nucleotides align to TRBD2. Germline V gene sequence: CDR1 LGHNA, CDR2 YSLEER. The CDR3 totals 18 residues. J gave up 4 bases and V 4 bases, and 12 bases lay outside the gene matches. CDR3: CASSPWSPLAGGPDTQYF. The CDR3 DNA reads TGCGCCAGCAGCCCATGGAGTCCACTAGCGGGGGGACCAGATACGCAGTATTTT.

This sequence joins TRBV19 and TRBJ1-1; perhaps TRBD1 as D (6 bases). The CDR3 totals 14 residues. Deletions cut 4 bases from V and 4 bases from J, with 13 bases between. Germline values: CDR1 LNHDA, CDR2 SQIVND (reference sequence). The chain's CDR3 is CASSTGTPITEAFF. In DNA form, the CDR3 reads TGTGCCAGTAGTACCGGGACACCGATCACTGAAGCTTTCTTT.

This chain links TRBV4-3 with TRBJ1-2; D is possibly TRBD1 (5 bases). CDR1 is LGHNA and CDR2 is YSLEER in the germline V gene. The CDR3 totals 15 residues. The ends were cut back, 0 bases at V and 8 bases at J, with 16 bases in the middle. The CDR3 region is CASSQDSPGRDGYTF. In DNA form, the CDR3 reads TGCGCCAGCAGCCAAGATAGCCCCGGCAGGGACGGCTACACCTTC.

The rearrangement uses TRBV10-2 and TRBJ2-3; D remains unclear. Germline CDR1 and CDR2: WSHSY and SAAADI. The CDR3 sequence is 13 residues long. Deletions cut 2 bases from V and 4 bases from J, with 7 bases between. The CDR3 sequence: CASSEPAADTQYF. The CDR3 nucleotides are TGCGCCAGCAGTGAGCCTGCCGCAGATACGCAGTATTTT.

The V gene is TRBV27, the J gene TRBJ1-2; TRBD1 matches 8 bases. V was pared by 7 bases and J by 6 bases, with 13 bases of the junction left unmatched. The CDR3 runs 15 residues. Germline CDR1 reads MNHEY; CDR2 reads SMNVEV (reference sequence). CDR3 in DNA: TGTGCCAGCACTCCCAGGGGGCCCGGGAGGGATGGCTACACCTTC. Amino acid sequence: CASTPRGPGRDGYTF.

This clone is categorized as large. The chain is built from TRBV4-1 and TRBJ1-3; D call uncertain. Trimming pared 4 bases from V and 0 bases from J, leaving 7 bases between. CDR1 MGHRA and CDR2 YSYEKL come from the germline V gene. This CDR3 has 14 residues. The CDR3 spells CASSPSPSGNTIYF. As DNA, the CDR3 is TGCGCCAGCAGCCCAAGTCCCTCTGGAAACACCATATATTTT.

The V gene is TRBV6-6, the J gene TRBJ1-4, with unresolved D. The CDR3 extends over 15 amino acids. CDR1 is MNHNY and CDR2 is SVGAGI in the germline V gene (reference sequence). V gave up 3 bases and J gave up 0 bases, with 8 bases separating them. The CDR3: CASSYLRATNEKLFF. CDR3 in DNA: TGTGCCAGCAGTTATCTTCGTGCAACTAATGAAAAACTGTTTTTT.

The chain carries TRBV6-1 and TRBJ1-2; D not resolved. Per germline, CDR1 MNHNS and CDR2 SASEGT. V was shortened by 11 bases and J by 7 bases, with 17 bases between the two germline ends. This CDR3 is 12 amino acids long. For the CDR3, the DNA is TGTGCCCTCAGAGGGCTGGGCATTGGCTACACCTTC. Translation gives CALRGLGIGYTF.

This clone was observed once. This chain joins TRBV19 and TRBJ1-4; D is possibly TRBD1 (5 bases). This CDR3 is 16 amino acids long. The V end was cut by 1 base, the J end by 1 base, with 10 bases between. CDR1 is LNHDA and CDR2 is SQIVND in the germline V gene (reference sequence). As DNA, the CDR3 is TGTGCCAGTAGTATAGGGGGCGAGGGAACTAATGAAAAACTGTTTTTT. Translating it yields CASSIGGEGTNEKLFF.

V usage is TRBV19 and J usage is TRBJ1-5; D gene ambiguous. With 7 bases removed from V and 0 bases from J, the gap between germline ends came to 13 bases. Germline lookup yields CDR1 LNHDA and CDR2 SQIVND (reference sequence). The CDR3 length is 15 residues. CDR3 in amino acids: CASTYNGLSNQPQHF. CDR3 nucleotides: TGTGCCAGTACCTACAACGGGCTTAGCAATCAGCCCCAGCATTTT.

This clone has only a few counts. The rearrangement uses TRBV9 and TRBJ2-3; D not resolved. Germline loops: CDR1 SGDLS, CDR2 YYNGEE. V was clipped by 0 bases and J by 4 bases, with 12 bases between them. CDR3 length equals 15 residues. The CDR3 loop reads CASSVAGDGADTQYF. CDR3 DNA: TGTGCCAGCAGCGTAGCCGGAGACGGCGCAGATACGCAGTATTTT. Drawing the rest from reference TRBV9 and TRBJ2-3, the complete variable domain is DSGVTQTPKHLITATGQRVTLRCSPRSGDLSVYWYQQSLDQGLQFLIQYYNGEERAKGNILERFSAQQFPDLHSELNLSSLELGDSALYFCASSVAGDGADTQYFGPGTRLTVL.

This chain links TRBV19 with TRBJ1-1, with D perhaps matching TRBD1 (6 bases). The CDR3 extends over 13 amino acids. Per the germline V gene, CDR1 is LNHDA and CDR2 is SQIVND (reference sequence). The V gene lost 6 bases and the J gene lost 5 bases, with 13 bases spanning the gap. In DNA, the CDR3 is TGTGCCAGTAGCTGGGGGGGCTGGACTGAAGCTTTCTTT. Translating it yields CASSWGGWTEAFF.

The chain uses TRBV25-1 and TRBJ1-1; D is undetermined. V was pared by 4 bases and J by 4 bases, with 10 bases between. This CDR3 has 13 residues. Germline loops: CDR1 MGHDK, CDR2 SYGVNS. The CDR3 region is CASSALWGTEAFF. DNA of the CDR3: TGTGCCAGCAGTGCGTTGTGGGGCACTGAAGCTTTCTTT. The full variable domain, completed using reference TRBV25-1 and TRBJ1-1, is EADIYQTPRYLVIGTGKKITLECSQTMGHDKMYWYQQDPGMELHLIHYSYGVNSTEKGDLSSESTVSRIRTEHFPLTLESARPSHTSQYLCASSALWGTEAFFGQGTRLTVV.

This clone was observed a handful of times. The chain recombines TRBV10-3 with TRBJ1-5; 9 bases map to TRBD1. The CDR3 totals 15 residues. Trimming cost V 0 bases and J 7 bases; bases outside gene matches: 4. CDR1 is ENHRY and CDR2 is SYGVKD in the germline V gene. CDR3: CAISESGQGYQPQHF. The CDR3 DNA is TGTGCCATCAGTGAGTCGGGACAGGGATACCAGCCCCAGCATTTT.

This clone is classed as medium-sized (0.01 to 0.1%). V is TRBV11-2 and J is TRBJ1-2, with 8 nucleotides matching TRBD1. CDR3 size: 15 residues. V shed 2 bases, J shed 0 bases, and the junction held 2 bases outside the gene matches. The V gene's germline CDR1 is SGHAT and CDR2 FQNNGV. DNA of the CDR3: TGTGCCAGCAGCTTACAGGGGGCGACTAACTATGGCTACACCTTC. Protein: CASSLQGATNYGYTF. The entire variable domain, with the rest obtained from reference TRBV11-2 and TRBJ1-2, is as follows: EAGVAQSPRYKIIEKRQSVAFWCNPISGHATLYWYQQILGQGPKLLIQFQNNGVVDDSQLPKDRFSAERLKGVDSTLKIQPAKLEDSAVYLCASSLQGATNYGYTFGSGTRLTVV.